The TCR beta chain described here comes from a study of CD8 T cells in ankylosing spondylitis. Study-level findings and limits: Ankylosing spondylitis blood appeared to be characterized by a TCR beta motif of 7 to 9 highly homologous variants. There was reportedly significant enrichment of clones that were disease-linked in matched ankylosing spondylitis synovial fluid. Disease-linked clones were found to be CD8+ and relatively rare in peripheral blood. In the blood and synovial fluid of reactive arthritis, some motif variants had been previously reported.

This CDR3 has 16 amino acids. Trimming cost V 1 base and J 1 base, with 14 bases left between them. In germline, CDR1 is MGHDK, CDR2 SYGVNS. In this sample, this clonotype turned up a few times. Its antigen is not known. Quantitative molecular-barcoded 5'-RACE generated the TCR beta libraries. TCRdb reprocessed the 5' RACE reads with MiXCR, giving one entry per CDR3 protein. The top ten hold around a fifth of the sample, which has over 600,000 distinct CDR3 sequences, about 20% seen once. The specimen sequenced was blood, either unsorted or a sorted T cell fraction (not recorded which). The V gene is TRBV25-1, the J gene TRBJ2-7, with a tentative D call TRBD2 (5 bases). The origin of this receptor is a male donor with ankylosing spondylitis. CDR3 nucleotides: TGTGCCAGCAGTGAATTCAGCGCGGGCAGATCCTACGAGCAGTACTTC. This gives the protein CASSEFSAGRSYEQYF.